This T cell receptor beta chain was retrieved from a study of cytomegalovirus exposure and HLA in healthy donors. Study-wide results and limits: Across HLA loci, a later analysis found differing TCR association rates, with DRB1 most and HLA-C fewest. As was reported, the classifier diagnosed cytomegalovirus status with high specificity and sensitivity. Immune exposure information comprised only CMV serostatus.

This clone was seen only a few times. The antigen remains unidentified. Primers: 60 Vbeta forward and 13 Jbeta reverse. Data came from immunoSEQ multiplex PCR; TCRdb stores just in-frame clones and leaves some out. This table holds some 170,000 clones, roughly four fifths found once. V dropped 6 bases and J dropped 5; count of bases not matched to a gene: 12. In germline, CDR1 is SQVTM, CDR2 ANQGSEA. This CDR3 is 15 amino acids long. Nominal health characterized the donors when sampled, though unrecorded immune exposures were likely. Specimen: PBMCs. V usage is TRBV29-1 and J usage is TRBJ2-3; 9 nucleotides align to TRBD1. This receptor was identified in a middle-aged woman in good health and CMV-seronegative. The CDR3 nucleotides are TGCAGCGTGATACCCGGGACAGGGTTTAAAGATACGCAGTATTTT. Translated, it gives CSVIPGTGFKDTQYF.